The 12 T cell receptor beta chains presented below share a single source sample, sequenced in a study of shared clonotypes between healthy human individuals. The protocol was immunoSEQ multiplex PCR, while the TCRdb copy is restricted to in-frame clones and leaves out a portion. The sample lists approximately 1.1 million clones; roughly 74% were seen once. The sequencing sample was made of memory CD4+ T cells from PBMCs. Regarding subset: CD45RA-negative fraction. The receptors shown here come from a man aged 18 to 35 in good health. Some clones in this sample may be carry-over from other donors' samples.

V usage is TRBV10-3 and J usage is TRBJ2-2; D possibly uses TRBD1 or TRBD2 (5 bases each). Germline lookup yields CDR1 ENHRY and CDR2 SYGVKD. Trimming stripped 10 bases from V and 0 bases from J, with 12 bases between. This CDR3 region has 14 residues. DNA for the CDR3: TGTGCCAGCTTCCAGGGAGCGAACACCGGGGAGCTGTTTTTT. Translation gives CASFQGANTGELFF.

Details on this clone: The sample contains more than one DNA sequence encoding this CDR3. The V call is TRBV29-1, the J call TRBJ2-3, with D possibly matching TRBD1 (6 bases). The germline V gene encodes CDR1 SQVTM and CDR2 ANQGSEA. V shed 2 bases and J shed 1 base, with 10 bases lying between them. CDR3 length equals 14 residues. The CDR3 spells CSVEKAGGTDTQYF. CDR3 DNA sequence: TGCAGCGTTGAAAAGGCAGGGGGCACAGATACGCAGTATTTT.

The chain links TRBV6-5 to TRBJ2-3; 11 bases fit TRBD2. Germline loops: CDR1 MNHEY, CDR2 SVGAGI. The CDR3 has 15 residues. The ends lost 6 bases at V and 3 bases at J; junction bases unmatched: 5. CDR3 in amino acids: CASSVTSGTTDTQYF. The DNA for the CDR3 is TGTGCCAGCAGCGTGACTAGCGGGACAACAGATACGCAGTATTTT.

The CDR3 is CAISLAERYNEQFF. The CDR3, as DNA: TGTGCCATCAGTCTAGCGGAGCGTTACAATGAGCAGTTCTTC. The rearrangement joins TRBV10-3 to TRBJ2-1, with 7 bases aligning to TRBD2. V lost 5 bases to trimming and J lost 4 bases; unmatched junction nucleotides: 5. Per germline, CDR1 ENHRY and CDR2 SYGVKD. This CDR3 spans 14 amino acids.

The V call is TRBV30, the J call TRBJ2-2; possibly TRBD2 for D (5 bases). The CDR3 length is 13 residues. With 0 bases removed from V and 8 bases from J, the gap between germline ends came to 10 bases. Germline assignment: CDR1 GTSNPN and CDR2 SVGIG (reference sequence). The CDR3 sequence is CAWSVRDGGELFF. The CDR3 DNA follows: TGTGCCTGGAGTGTACGGGATGGGGGGGAGCTGTTTTTT.

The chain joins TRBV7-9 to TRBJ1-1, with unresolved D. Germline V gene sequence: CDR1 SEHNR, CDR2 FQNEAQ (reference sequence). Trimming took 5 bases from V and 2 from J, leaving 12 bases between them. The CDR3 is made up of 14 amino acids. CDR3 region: CASSPPGGNTEAFF. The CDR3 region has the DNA TGTGCCAGCAGCCCCCCGGGCGGCAACACTGAAGCTTTCTTT.

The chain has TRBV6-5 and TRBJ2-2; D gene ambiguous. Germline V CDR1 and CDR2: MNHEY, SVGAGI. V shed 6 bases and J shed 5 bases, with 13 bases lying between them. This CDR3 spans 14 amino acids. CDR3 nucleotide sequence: TGTGCCAGCAGCCCTCGGACCTTGACCGGGGAGCTGTTTTTT. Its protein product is CASSPRTLTGELFF.

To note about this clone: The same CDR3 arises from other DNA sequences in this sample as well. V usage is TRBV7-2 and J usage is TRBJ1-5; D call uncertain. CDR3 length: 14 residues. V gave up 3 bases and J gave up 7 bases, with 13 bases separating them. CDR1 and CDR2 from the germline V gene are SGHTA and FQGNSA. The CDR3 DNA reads TGTGCCAGCAGCTTCTCGGGGATCGGACAGCCCCAGCATTTT. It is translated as CASSFSGIGQPQHF.

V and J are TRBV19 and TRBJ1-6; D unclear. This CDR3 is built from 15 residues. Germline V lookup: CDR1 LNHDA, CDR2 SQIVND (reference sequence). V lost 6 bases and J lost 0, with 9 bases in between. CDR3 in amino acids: CASRVTSSYNSPLHF. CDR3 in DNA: TGTGCCAGTAGGGTTACGAGCTCCTATAATTCACCCCTCCACTTT.

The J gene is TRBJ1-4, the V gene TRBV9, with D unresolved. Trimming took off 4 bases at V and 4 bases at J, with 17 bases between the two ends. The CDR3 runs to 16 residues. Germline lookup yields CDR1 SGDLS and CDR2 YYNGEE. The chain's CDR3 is CASSPAKDLYNEKLFF. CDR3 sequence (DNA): TGTGCCAGCAGCCCAGCGAAGGATCTATATAATGAAAAACTGTTTTTT.

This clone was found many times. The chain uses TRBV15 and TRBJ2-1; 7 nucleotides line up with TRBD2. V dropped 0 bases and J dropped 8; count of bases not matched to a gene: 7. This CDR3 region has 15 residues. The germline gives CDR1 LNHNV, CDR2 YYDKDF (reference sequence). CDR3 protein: CATSRDLAGEYEQFF. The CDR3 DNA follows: TGTGCCACCAGCAGAGATCTCGCGGGAGAGTATGAGCAGTTCTTC.

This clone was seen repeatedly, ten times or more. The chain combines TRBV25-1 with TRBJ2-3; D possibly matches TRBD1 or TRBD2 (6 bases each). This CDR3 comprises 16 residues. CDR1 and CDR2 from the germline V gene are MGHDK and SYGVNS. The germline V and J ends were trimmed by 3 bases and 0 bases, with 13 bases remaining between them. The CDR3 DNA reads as TGTGCCAGCAGTGACTCGGGGGCCACTAGCACAGATACGCAGTATTTT. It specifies CASSDSGATSTDTQYF.